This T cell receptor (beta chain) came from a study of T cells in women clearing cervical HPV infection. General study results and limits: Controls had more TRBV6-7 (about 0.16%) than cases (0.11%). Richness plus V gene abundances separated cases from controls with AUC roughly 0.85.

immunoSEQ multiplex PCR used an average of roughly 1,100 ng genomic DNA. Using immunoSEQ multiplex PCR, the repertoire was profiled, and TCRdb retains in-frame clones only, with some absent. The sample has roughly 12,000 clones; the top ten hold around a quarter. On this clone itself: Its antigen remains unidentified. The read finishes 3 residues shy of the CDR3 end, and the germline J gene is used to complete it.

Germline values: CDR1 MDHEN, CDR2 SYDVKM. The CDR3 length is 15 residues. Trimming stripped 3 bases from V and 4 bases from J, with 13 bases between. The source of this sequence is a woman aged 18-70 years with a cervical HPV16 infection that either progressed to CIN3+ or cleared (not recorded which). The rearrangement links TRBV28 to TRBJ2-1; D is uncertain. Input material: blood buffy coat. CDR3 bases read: TGTGCCAGCAGTTTTGAGTCTAGTCGGTACAATGAG. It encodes CASSFESSRYNE. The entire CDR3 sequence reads CASSFESSRYNEQFF.